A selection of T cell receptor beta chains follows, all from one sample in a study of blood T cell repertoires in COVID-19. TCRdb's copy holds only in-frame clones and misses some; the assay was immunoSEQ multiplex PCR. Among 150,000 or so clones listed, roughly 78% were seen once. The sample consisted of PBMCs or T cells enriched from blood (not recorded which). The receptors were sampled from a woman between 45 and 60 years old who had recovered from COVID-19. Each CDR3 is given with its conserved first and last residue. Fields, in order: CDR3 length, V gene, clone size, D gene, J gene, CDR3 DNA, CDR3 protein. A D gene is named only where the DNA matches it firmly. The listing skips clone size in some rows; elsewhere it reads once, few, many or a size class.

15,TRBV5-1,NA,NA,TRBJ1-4,TGCGCCAGCAGCTTGGATACAGCAACTAATGAAAAACTGTTTTTT,CASSLDTATNEKLFF
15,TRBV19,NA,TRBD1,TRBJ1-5,TGTGCCAGTGGTGGACAGGGTAATAGCAATCAGCCCCAGCATTTT,CASGGQGNSNQPQHF
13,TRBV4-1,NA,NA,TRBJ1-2,TGCGCCAGCAGCCAAGCTTCAGGGGCGGGCTACACCTTC,CASSQASGAGYTF
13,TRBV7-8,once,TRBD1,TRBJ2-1,TGTGCCAGCAGCTTAGACAGGGGCAATGAGCAGTTCTTC,CASSLDRGNEQFF
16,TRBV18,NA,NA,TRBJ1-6,TGTGCCAGCTCACCCACCATCCGGGGGAACGGGTCACCCCTCCACTTT,CASSPTIRGNGSPLHF
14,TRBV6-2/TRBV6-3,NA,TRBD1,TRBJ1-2,TGTGCCAGCAGTTACCAGACAGGGTGGCATGGCTACACCTTC,CASSYQTGWHGYTF
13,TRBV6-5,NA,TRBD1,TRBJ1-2,TGTGCCAGCAGTACGGACAGGGGATATGGCTACACCTTC,CASSTDRGYGYTF
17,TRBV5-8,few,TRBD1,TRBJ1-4,TGTGCCAGCAGCCCCGCCGGGACAGGGGGAATTTATGAAAAACTGTTTTTT,CASSPAGTGGIYEKLFF
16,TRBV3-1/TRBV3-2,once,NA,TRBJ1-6,TGTGCCAGCAGCTACGGGATACCGGCCCAAAATTCACCCCTCCACTTT,CASSYGIPAQNSPLHF
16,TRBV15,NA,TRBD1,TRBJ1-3,TGTGCCACCAGCACCCACGGACAGGGTTTTGGAAACACCATATATTTT,CATSTHGQGFGNTIYF
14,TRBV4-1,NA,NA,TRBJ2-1,TGCGCCAGCAGCCAAGATCGGACACTAAATGAGCAGTTCTTC,CASSQDRTLNEQFF
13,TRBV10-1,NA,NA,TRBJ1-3,TGCGCCAGCAGCGCGCAGGGCGGAGACACCATATATTTT,CASSAQGGDTIYF
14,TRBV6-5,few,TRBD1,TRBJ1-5,TGTGCCAGCAGGGCAGGGACAGTCAATCAGCCCCAGCATTTT,CASRAGTVNQPQHF
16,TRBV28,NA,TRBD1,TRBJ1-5,TGTGCCAGCAGTTCACTCGGACAGGGAAGAAGTCAGCCCCAGCATTTT,CASSSLGQGRSQPQHF
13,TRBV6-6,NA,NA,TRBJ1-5,TGTGCCAGCAGTAACTTCCAGGGTAGGCCCCAGCATTTT,CASSNFQGRPQHF
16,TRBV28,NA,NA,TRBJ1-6,TGTGCCAGCAGTTCCACAGGTGTGGCAAGGAATTCACCCCTCCACTTT,CASSSTGVARNSPLHF
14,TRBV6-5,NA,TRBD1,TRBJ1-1,TGTGCCAGCAGTTGGGGACAGGGAAGAACTGAAGCTTTCTTT,CASSWGQGRTEAFF
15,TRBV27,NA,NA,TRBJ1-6,TGTGCCAGCAGTTTTATGGGGGCTCTAAATTCACCCCTCCACTTT,CASSFMGALNSPLHF
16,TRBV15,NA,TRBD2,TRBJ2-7,TGTGCCACCAGCAGAGATAAGGGCCGGGGGGACTACGAGCAGTACTTC,CATSRDKGRGDYEQYF
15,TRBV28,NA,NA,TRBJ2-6,TGTGCCAGCAAAGGCGGAAGCTCTGGGGCCAACGTCCTGACTTTC,CASKGGSSGANVLTF
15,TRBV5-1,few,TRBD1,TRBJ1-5,TGCGCCAGCAGCTTAGGGACAGGGGCCACTCAGCCCCAGCATTTT,CASSLGTGATQPQHF
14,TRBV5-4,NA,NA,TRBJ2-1,TGTGCCAGCAGTTTCACGCAGGTGTACAATGAGCAGTTCTTC,CASSFTQVYNEQFF
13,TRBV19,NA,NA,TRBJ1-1,TGTGCCAGTAGCTGGGACACGAACACTGAAGCTTTCTTT,CASSWDTNTEAFF
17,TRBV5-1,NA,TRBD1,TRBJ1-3,TGCGCCAGCAGCTTGGCAGCACAGGGGACTTTAGGAAACACCATATATTTT,CASSLAAQGTLGNTIYF
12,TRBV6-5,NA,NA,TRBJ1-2,TGTGCCAGCAGTTTCCGCGACTATGGCTACACCTTC,CASSFRDYGYTF
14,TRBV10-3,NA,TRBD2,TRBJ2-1,TGTGCCATCAGGATCCTAGCGGGGGACAATGAGCAGTTCTTC,CAIRILAGDNEQFF
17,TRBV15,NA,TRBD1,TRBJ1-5,TGTGCCACCAGCAGGACGGGACAGGGGGCGATTCAACAGCCCCAGCATTTT,CATSRTGQGAIQQPQHF
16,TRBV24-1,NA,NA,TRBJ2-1,TGTGCCACCAGTGATTTCACCAGCGGGTCCTACAATGAGCAGTTCTTC,CATSDFTSGSYNEQFF
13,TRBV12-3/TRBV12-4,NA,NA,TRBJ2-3,TGTGCCAGCAGGTGGGGACTCACAGATACGCAGTATTTT,CASRWGLTDTQYF
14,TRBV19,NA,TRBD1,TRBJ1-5,TGTGCCAGTAGTGGGACAGGGGGCGGCCAGCCCCAGCATTTT,CASSGTGGGQPQHF
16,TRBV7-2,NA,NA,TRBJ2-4,TGTGCCAGCAGCTTAACTGGGGCAGGGATTCGAAACATTCAGTACTTC,CASSLTGAGIRNIQYF
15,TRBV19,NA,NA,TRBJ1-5,TGTGCCAGTAGTAACTACAGGGTTCTCAATCAGCCCCAGCATTTT,CASSNYRVLNQPQHF
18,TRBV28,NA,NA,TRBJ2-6,TGTGCCAGCACGCTTCGGAGGGGCTTAGGGTCTGGGGCCAACGTCCTGACTTTC,CASTLRRGLGSGANVLTF
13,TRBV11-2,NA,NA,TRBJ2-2,TGTGCCAGCAGCCGAACCTACAGGGTCGAGCTGTTTTTT,CASSRTYRVELFF
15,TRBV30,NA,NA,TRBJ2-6,TGTGCCTGGAGCAAAAAGGGGGCTGGGGCCAACGTCCTGACTTTC,CAWSKKGAGANVLTF
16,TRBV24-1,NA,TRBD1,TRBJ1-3,TGTGCCACCAGTGATCCCCGGGACAGCGCTGGAAACACCATATATTTT,CATSDPRDSAGNTIYF
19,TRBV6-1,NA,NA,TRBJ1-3,TGTGCCAGCAGTGAAAGTACCGGTAACAGCCGATACTCTGGAAACACCATATATTTT,CASSESTGNSRYSGNTIYF
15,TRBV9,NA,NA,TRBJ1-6,TGTGCCAGCAGCGTAGCGACAGGTCGGAATTCACCCCTCCACTTT,CASSVATGRNSPLHF
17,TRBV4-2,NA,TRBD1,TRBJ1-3,TGTGCCAGCAGCCAACCGGGGACAGGGGGCTCTGGAAACACCATATATTTT,CASSQPGTGGSGNTIYF
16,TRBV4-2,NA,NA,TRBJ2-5,TGTGCCAGCAGCCAAGATTTCGGCGGCCACCAAGAGACCCAGTACTTC,CASSQDFGGHQETQYF
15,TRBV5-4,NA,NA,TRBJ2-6,TGTGCCAGCAGCTTAGACAGCTCTGGGGCCAACGTCCTGACTTTC,CASSLDSSGANVLTF
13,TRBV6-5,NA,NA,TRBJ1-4,TGTGCCAGCAGACAGGGTACTAATGAAAAACTGTTTTTT,CASRQGTNEKLFF
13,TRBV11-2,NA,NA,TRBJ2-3,TGTGCCAGCAGCAAGGACTTGTTAGATACGCAGTATTTT,CASSKDLLDTQYF
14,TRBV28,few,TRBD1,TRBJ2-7,TGTGCCAGCAGTCCCGGGACAGGGGACTACGAGCAGTACTTC,CASSPGTGDYEQYF
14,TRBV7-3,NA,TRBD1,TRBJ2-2,TGTGCCAGCAGCGGACAGGCGAACACCGGGGAGCTGTTTTTT,CASSGQANTGELFF
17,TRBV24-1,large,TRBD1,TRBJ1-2,TGTGCCACCAGTGGTCCCGAGACAGGGACTCCCGCGTATGGCTACACCTTC,CATSGPETGTPAYGYTF
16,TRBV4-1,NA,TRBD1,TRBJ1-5,TGCGCCAGCAGCCAGTTCAACAGGGGGGACAATCAGCCCCAGCATTTT,CASSQFNRGDNQPQHF
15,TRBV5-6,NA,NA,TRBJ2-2,TGTGCCAGCAGCCTCTTCCGGGGGAACACCGGGGAGCTGTTTTTT,CASSLFRGNTGELFF
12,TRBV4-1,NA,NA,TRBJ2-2,TGCGCCAGCAGCTTTAGCACCGGGGAGCTGTTTTTT,CASSFSTGELFF
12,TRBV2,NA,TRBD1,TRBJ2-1,TGTGCCAGCAGTGAAATGGTACAGGGGGTAATCTTC,CASSEMVQGVIF
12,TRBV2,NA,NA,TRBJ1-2,NA,CASEWGQGANTF
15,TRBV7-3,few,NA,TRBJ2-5,TGTGCCAGCAGCTTAATTCGCGCTGCCGTGGAGACCCAGTACTTC,CASSLIRAAVETQYF
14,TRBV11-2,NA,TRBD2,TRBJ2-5,TGTGCCAGCAGCCTCCGGGGGGGCTTAGAGACCCAGTACTTC,CASSLRGGLETQYF
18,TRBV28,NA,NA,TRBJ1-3,TGTGCCAGCAGTCCCACCGTTCAGGGGATGAGCTCTGGAAACACCATATATTTT,CASSPTVQGMSSGNTIYF
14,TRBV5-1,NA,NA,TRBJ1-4,TGCGCCAGCAGCTTGGGGGGAGCTAATGAAAAACTGTTTTTT,CASSLGGANEKLFF
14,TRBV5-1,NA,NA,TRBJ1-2,TGCGCCAGCAGCTTCGATCCGGCGGGCTATGGCTACACCTTC,CASSFDPAGYGYTF
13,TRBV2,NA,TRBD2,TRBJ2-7,TGTGCCCTTTTTCCGGGGAGGGAGAGCGAGCAGTACTTC,CALFPGRESEQYF
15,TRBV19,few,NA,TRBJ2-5,TGTGCCAGTAGTATTGGGACTGCTGATACGGAGACCCAGTACTTC,CASSIGTADTETQYF
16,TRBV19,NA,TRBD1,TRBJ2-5,TGTGCCAGTAGTACCGGCCGGGACAGGGAGCAAGAGACCCAGTACTTC,CASSTGRDREQETQYF
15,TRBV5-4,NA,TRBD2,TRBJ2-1,TGTGCCAGCAGCAGGACTAGCGGGGGCTACAATGAGCAGTTCTTC,CASSRTSGGYNEQFF